Listed below are T cell receptor beta chains from one sample, sequenced in a study of blood T cell repertoires in COVID-19. TCRdb keeps only in-frame clones here, not all; method: immunoSEQ multiplex PCR. Of some 200,000 clones detected, around nine tenths appear once; the ten largest clones hold 20% to 25%. The sequencing sample was made of peripheral blood. All receptors derive from a man aged 55 to 70 with active or convalescent COVID-19. Each CDR3 is given with its conserved first and last residue. Each record gives: clone size, J gene, V gene, D gene, CDR3 protein, CDR3 DNA. The D gene is left open where the match is weak. Clone size, where shown, is once, few, many, or a class for clones that have expanded.

clone size: NA; J gene: TRBJ2-1; V gene: TRBV3-1/TRBV3-2; D gene: NA; CDR3 protein: CASSSLREQFF; CDR3 DNA: TGTGCCAGCAGCTCCTTGCGGGAGCAGTTCTTC
clone size: NA; J gene: TRBJ2-7; V gene: TRBV3-1/TRBV3-2; D gene: NA; CDR3 protein: CASSYGSYEQYF; CDR3 DNA: TGTGCCAGCAGTTACGGGTCCTACGAGCAGTACTTC
clone size: NA; J gene: TRBJ1-1; V gene: TRBV5-1; D gene: TRBD1; CDR3 protein: CASSLAGGSNTEAFF; CDR3 DNA: TGCGCCAGCAGCTTGGCAGGGGGATCGAACACTGAAGCTTTCTTT
clone size: NA; J gene: TRBJ2-3; V gene: TRBV7-2; D gene: TRBD2; CDR3 protein: CASSLAPGGGTDTQYF; CDR3 DNA: TGTGCCAGCAGCTTAGCCCCGGGGGGAGGAACAGATACGCAGTATTTT
clone size: once; J gene: TRBJ1-3; V gene: TRBV19; D gene: TRBD1; CDR3 protein: CASSMGTGAGNTIYF; CDR3 DNA: TGTGCCAGTAGTATGGGGACAGGGGCTGGAAACACCATATATTTT
clone size: NA; J gene: TRBJ1-2; V gene: TRBV11-2; D gene: TRBD1; CDR3 protein: CASSPSLTGGTYGYTF; CDR3 DNA: TGTGCCAGCAGCCCTAGTCTGACAGGGGGCACCTATGGCTACACCTTC
clone size: NA; J gene: TRBJ2-3; V gene: TRBV4-2; D gene: TRBD2; CDR3 protein: CASSQNLAGGLISSTDTQYF; CDR3 DNA: TGTGCCAGCAGCCAAAATCTAGCGGGGGGCCTTATCTCTAGCACAGATACGCAGTATTTT
clone size: NA; J gene: TRBJ2-5; V gene: TRBV11-2; D gene: NA; CDR3 protein: CASSRGEVSETQYF; CDR3 DNA: TGTGCCAGCAGCCGAGGGGAGGTCTCGGAGACCCAGTACTTC
clone size: NA; J gene: TRBJ2-1; V gene: TRBV2; D gene: TRBD1; CDR3 protein: CASSDMGTGGVSYNEQFF; CDR3 DNA: TGTGCCAGCAGCGACATGGGGACAGGGGGCGTCTCCTACAATGAGCAGTTCTTC
clone size: NA; J gene: TRBJ2-3; V gene: TRBV5-4; D gene: TRBD2; CDR3 protein: CASSPSGDSTDTQYF; CDR3 DNA: TGTGCCAGCAGCCCTAGCGGGGATAGCACAGATACGCAGTATTTT
clone size: NA; J gene: TRBJ2-6; V gene: TRBV5-1; D gene: NA; CDR3 protein: CASSLAFSGERAGANVLTF; CDR3 DNA: TGCGCCAGCAGCTTAGCATTTTCAGGGGAGAGAGCTGGGGCCAACGTCCTGACTTTC
clone size: NA; J gene: TRBJ1-2; V gene: TRBV19; D gene: NA; CDR3 protein: CASSPGSSYGYTF; CDR3 DNA: TGTGCCAGTAGTCCCGGGAGTTCCTATGGCTACACCTTC
clone size: NA; J gene: TRBJ2-7; V gene: TRBV7-9; D gene: NA; CDR3 protein: CASSPWSSYEQYF; CDR3 DNA: TGTGCCAGCAGCCCTTGGAGCTCCTACGAGCAGTACTTC
clone size: NA; J gene: TRBJ2-1; V gene: TRBV29-1; D gene: TRBD1; CDR3 protein: CSGRQGFDEQFF; CDR3 DNA: TGCAGCGGCCGACAGGGATTCGATGAGCAGTTCTTC
clone size: few; J gene: TRBJ2-7; V gene: TRBV11-2; D gene: NA; CDR3 protein: CASSLLQGKSRVQYF; CDR3 DNA: TGTGCCAGCAGCTTACTACAGGGAAAGAGTCGTGTGCAGTACTTC
clone size: NA; J gene: TRBJ1-1; V gene: TRBV3-1/TRBV3-2; D gene: NA; CDR3 protein: CASSQEGRVDTEAFF; CDR3 DNA: TGTGCCAGCAGCCAAGAAGGGCGGGTGGACACTGAAGCTTTCTTT
clone size: NA; J gene: TRBJ1-1; V gene: TRBV10-3; D gene: NA; CDR3 protein: CAISEDRLNTEAFF; CDR3 DNA: TGTGCCATCAGTGAGGACAGGCTGAACACTGAAGCTTTCTTT
clone size: NA; J gene: TRBJ2-2; V gene: TRBV7-2; D gene: NA; CDR3 protein: CASSLYVYGSGGELFF; CDR3 DNA: TGTGCCAGCAGCTTATATGTGTACGGGTCTGGCGGGGAGCTGTTTTTT
clone size: NA; J gene: TRBJ2-1; V gene: TRBV7-2; D gene: NA; CDR3 protein: CASSLGATREQFF; CDR3 DNA: TGTGCCAGCAGCTTAGGGGCCACTCGGGAGCAGTTCTTC
clone size: NA; J gene: TRBJ1-1; V gene: TRBV23-1; D gene: NA; CDR3 protein: CAGRNTEAFF; CDR3 DNA: TGCGCCGGCCGGAACACTGAAGCTTTCTTT
clone size: NA; J gene: TRBJ2-7; V gene: TRBV9; D gene: NA; CDR3 protein: CASSVFRGSSYEQYF; CDR3 DNA: TGTGCCAGCAGCGTCTTCAGGGGAAGTTCCTACGAGCAGTACTTC
clone size: NA; J gene: TRBJ1-5; V gene: TRBV4-2; D gene: TRBD1; CDR3 protein: CASSQGTGLYQPQHF; CDR3 DNA: TGTGCCAGCAGCCAAGGGACAGGACTATATCAGCCCCAGCATTTT
clone size: NA; J gene: TRBJ1-1; V gene: TRBV10-1; D gene: NA; CDR3 protein: CASVALGESNTEAFF; CDR3 DNA: TGCGCCAGTGTAGCCCTTGGAGAATCGAACACTGAAGCTTTCTTT
clone size: NA; J gene: TRBJ1-1; V gene: TRBV7-6; D gene: NA; CDR3 protein: CASSFAGMNTEAFF; CDR3 DNA: TGTGCCAGCAGCTTTGCAGGGATGAACACTGAAGCTTTCTTT
clone size: NA; J gene: TRBJ1-1; V gene: TRBV19; D gene: NA; CDR3 protein: CASSAFEAEAFF; CDR3 DNA: TGTGCCAGTAGTGCGTTCGAAGCTGAAGCTTTCTTT
clone size: few; J gene: TRBJ1-5; V gene: TRBV6-6; D gene: NA; CDR3 protein: CASYPQEVGNQPQHF; CDR3 DNA: TGTGCCAGCTACCCCCAGGAGGTAGGCAATCAGCCCCAGCATTTT
clone size: NA; J gene: TRBJ2-7; V gene: TRBV2; D gene: NA; CDR3 protein: CATRTLSSYEQYF; CDR3 DNA: TGTGCCACTAGGACTTTGAGCTCCTACGAGCAGTACTTC
clone size: NA; J gene: TRBJ1-3; V gene: TRBV18; D gene: NA; CDR3 protein: CASSPVVTTGNTIYF; CDR3 DNA: TGTGCCAGCTCACCAGTTGTGACTACTGGAAACACCATATATTTT
clone size: NA; J gene: TRBJ2-7; V gene: TRBV2; D gene: NA; CDR3 protein: CASKGQGSSYEQYF; CDR3 DNA: TGTGCCAGCAAGGGGCAGGGGTCCTCCTACGAGCAGTACTTC
clone size: NA; J gene: TRBJ1-1; V gene: TRBV4-1; D gene: TRBD1; CDR3 protein: CASSPWTGYAEAFF; CDR3 DNA: TGCGCCAGCAGCCCCTGGACAGGGTATGCTGAAGCTTTCTTT
clone size: NA; J gene: TRBJ1-5; V gene: TRBV19; D gene: NA; CDR3 protein: CASSIRGLKNQPQHF; CDR3 DNA: TGTGCCAGTAGTATACGGGGGTTGAAGAACCAGCCCCAGCATTTT
clone size: NA; J gene: TRBJ1-3; V gene: TRBV10-3; D gene: NA; CDR3 protein: CAISEGQTSGNTIYF; CDR3 DNA: TGTGCCATCAGTGAGGGACAGACCTCTGGAAACACCATATATTTT
clone size: NA; J gene: TRBJ1-3; V gene: TRBV2; D gene: NA; CDR3 protein: CASRRGGFGNTIYF; CDR3 DNA: TGTGCCAGCAGGAGGGGGGGGTTTGGAAACACCATATATTTT
clone size: NA; J gene: TRBJ1-2; V gene: TRBV6-1; D gene: TRBD1; CDR3 protein: CASSDTGVGYGYTF; CDR3 DNA: TGTGCCAGCAGTGATACAGGGGTTGGCTATGGCTACACCTTC
clone size: NA; J gene: TRBJ1-1; V gene: TRBV5-1; D gene: TRBD1; CDR3 protein: CASSPIPGGNTEAFF; CDR3 DNA: TGCGCCAGCAGCCCGATTCCAGGGGGAAACACTGAAGCTTTCTTT
clone size: NA; J gene: TRBJ2-1; V gene: TRBV5-1; D gene: TRBD1; CDR3 protein: CASSSQTGSRGNEQFF; CDR3 DNA: TGCGCCAGCAGCTCGCAGACAGGGTCCCGGGGTAATGAGCAGTTCTTC
clone size: NA; J gene: TRBJ2-4; V gene: TRBV5-5; D gene: TRBD1; CDR3 protein: CASSLEFTTGGRNIQYF; CDR3 DNA: TGTGCCAGCAGCTTGGAGTTCACTACAGGGGGCAGAAACATTCAGTACTTC
clone size: NA; J gene: TRBJ2-2; V gene: TRBV2; D gene: NA; CDR3 protein: CASRADPAGELFF; CDR3 DNA: TGTGCCAGCAGGGCAGATCCAGCCGGGGAGCTGTTTTTT
clone size: NA; J gene: TRBJ1-2; V gene: TRBV2; D gene: NA; CDR3 protein: CASRGETKGYTF; CDR3 DNA: TGTGCCAGCAGGGGCGAAACCAAAGGCTACACCTTC
clone size: once; J gene: TRBJ1-5; V gene: TRBV11-1; D gene: NA; CDR3 protein: CASSLGTASNQPQHF; CDR3 DNA: TGTGCCAGCAGCTTAGGGACAGCTAGCAATCAGCCCCAGCATTTT
clone size: NA; J gene: TRBJ2-3; V gene: TRBV7-6; D gene: TRBD1; CDR3 protein: CASSLPTGEVGTDTQYF; CDR3 DNA: TGTGCCAGCAGCCTCCCGACAGGGGAGGTAGGAACAGATACGCAGTATTTT
clone size: NA; J gene: TRBJ1-4; V gene: TRBV21-1; D gene: NA; CDR3 protein: CASSKGQGREGEKLFF; CDR3 DNA: TGTGCCAGCAGCAAAGGCCAAGGAAGGGAGGGTGAAAAACTGTTTTTT
clone size: NA; J gene: TRBJ2-1; V gene: TRBV27; D gene: TRBD2; CDR3 protein: CATRLAGINEQFF; CDR3 DNA: TGTGCCACTCGACTAGCGGGGATCAATGAGCAGTTCTTC
clone size: once; J gene: TRBJ2-5; V gene: TRBV10-1; D gene: NA; CDR3 protein: CASSETGVETQYF; CDR3 DNA: TGCGCCAGCAGTGAGACGGGGGTCGAGACCCAGTACTTC
clone size: NA; J gene: TRBJ2-1; V gene: TRBV4-2; D gene: NA; CDR3 protein: CASSHPPTGRNNEQFF; CDR3 DNA: TGTGCCAGCAGCCATCCCCCTACTGGGAGGAACAATGAGCAGTTCTTC
clone size: NA; J gene: TRBJ1-2; V gene: TRBV28; D gene: TRBD1; CDR3 protein: CASSFRDRANYGYTF; CDR3 DNA: TGTGCCAGCAGTTTCCGGGACAGGGCTAACTATGGCTACACCTTC
clone size: NA; J gene: TRBJ1-1; V gene: TRBV18; D gene: NA; CDR3 protein: CASSPREGMNTEAFF; CDR3 DNA: TGTGCCAGCTCACCTCGGGAAGGGATGAACACTGAAGCTTTCTTT
clone size: NA; J gene: TRBJ1-1; V gene: TRBV9; D gene: NA; CDR3 protein: CASSPGQNTEAFF; CDR3 DNA: TGTGCCAGCAGCCCTGGGCAGAACACTGAAGCTTTCTTT
clone size: NA; J gene: TRBJ2-1; V gene: TRBV7-6; D gene: TRBD1; CDR3 protein: CASSLHRDSGANEQFF; CDR3 DNA: TGTGCCAGCAGCTTACACCGGGACAGTGGAGCCAATGAGCAGTTCTTC
clone size: NA; J gene: TRBJ2-7; V gene: TRBV2; D gene: TRBD1; CDR3 protein: CASTRGQGVGTKQYF; CDR3 DNA: TGTGCCAGCACCCGAGGACAGGGGGTAGGTACGAAGCAGTACTTC
clone size: NA; J gene: TRBJ1-2; V gene: TRBV6-1; D gene: NA; CDR3 protein: CASSEAPGLGYGYTF; CDR3 DNA: TGTGCCAGCAGTGAAGCCCCGGGACTCGGCTATGGCTACACCTTC
clone size: NA; J gene: TRBJ2-1; V gene: TRBV7-6; D gene: NA; CDR3 protein: CASSSQRWAGNPLTDEQFF; CDR3 DNA: TGTGCCAGCAGCTCCCAGAGGTGGGCCGGGAATCCCCTAACGGATGAGCAGTTCTTC
clone size: NA; J gene: TRBJ1-1; V gene: TRBV5-1; D gene: NA; CDR3 protein: CASSVLQNTEAFF; CDR3 DNA: TGCGCCAGCAGCGTATTACAGAACACTGAAGCTTTCTTT
clone size: NA; J gene: TRBJ2-7; V gene: TRBV6-1; D gene: NA; CDR3 protein: CASSDRGYEQYF; CDR3 DNA: TGTGCCAGCAGTGACAGGGGCTACGAGCAGTACTTC
clone size: NA; J gene: TRBJ1-5; V gene: TRBV7-3; D gene: NA; CDR3 protein: CASSLKFGQPQHF; CDR3 DNA: TGTGCCAGCAGCTTAAAGTTCGGTCAGCCCCAGCATTTT
clone size: NA; J gene: TRBJ1-2; V gene: TRBV6-2/TRBV6-3; D gene: TRBD1; CDR3 protein: CASSIGQGGYGYTF; CDR3 DNA: TGTGCCAGCAGCATCGGACAGGGCGGCTATGGCTACACCTTC
clone size: NA; J gene: TRBJ2-2; V gene: TRBV4-1; D gene: NA; CDR3 protein: CASSQVPYTGELFF; CDR3 DNA: TGCGCCAGCAGCCAAGTCCCCTACACCGGGGAGCTGTTTTTT
clone size: NA; J gene: TRBJ2-1; V gene: TRBV6-4; D gene: NA; CDR3 protein: CARGEGGTAYNEQFF; CDR3 DNA: TGTGCCAGAGGAGAGGGGGGGACCGCCTACAATGAGCAGTTCTTC